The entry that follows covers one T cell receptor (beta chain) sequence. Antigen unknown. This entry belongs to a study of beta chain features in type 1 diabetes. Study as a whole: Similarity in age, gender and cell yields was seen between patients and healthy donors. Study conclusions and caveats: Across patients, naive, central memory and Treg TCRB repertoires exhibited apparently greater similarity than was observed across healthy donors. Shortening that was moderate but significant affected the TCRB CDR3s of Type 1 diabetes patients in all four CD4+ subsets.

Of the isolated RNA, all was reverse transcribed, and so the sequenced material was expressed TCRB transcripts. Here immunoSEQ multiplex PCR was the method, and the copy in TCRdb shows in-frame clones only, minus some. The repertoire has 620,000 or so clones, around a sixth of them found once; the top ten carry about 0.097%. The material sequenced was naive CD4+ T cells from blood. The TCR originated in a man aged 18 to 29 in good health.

The CDR3: CASSTWTGWTGELFF. As DNA, the CDR3 is TGCGCCAGCAGCACCTGGACAGGGTGGACCGGGGAGCTGTTTTTT. The gene calls are TRBV4-1 and TRBJ2-2; 8 bases fit TRBD1. After removal of 5 bases from V and 5 bases from J, the junction contained 7 bases not matched to a gene. The V gene's germline CDR1 is MGHRA and CDR2 YSYEKL. This CDR3 has 15 amino acids.